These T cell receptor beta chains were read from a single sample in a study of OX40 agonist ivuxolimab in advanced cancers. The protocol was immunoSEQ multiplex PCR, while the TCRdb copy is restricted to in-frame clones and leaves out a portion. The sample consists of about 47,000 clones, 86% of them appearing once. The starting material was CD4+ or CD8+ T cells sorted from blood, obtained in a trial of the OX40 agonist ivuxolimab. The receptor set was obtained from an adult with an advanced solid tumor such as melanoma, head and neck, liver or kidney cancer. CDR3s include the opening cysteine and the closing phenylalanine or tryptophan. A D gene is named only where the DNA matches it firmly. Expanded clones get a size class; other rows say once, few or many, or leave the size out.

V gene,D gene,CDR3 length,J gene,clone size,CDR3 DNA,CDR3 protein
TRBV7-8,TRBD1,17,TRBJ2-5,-,TGTGCCAGCAGCTTCCGGGACAGCAAATCCTTTCGGGAGACCCAGTACTTC,CASSFRDSKSFRETQYF
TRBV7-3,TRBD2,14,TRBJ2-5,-,TGTGCCAGCAAGGCGGGGGGCGAGGGAGAGACCCAGTACTTC,CASKAGGEGETQYF
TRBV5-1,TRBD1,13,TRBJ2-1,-,TGCGCCAGCAGATGGGACAGGGTAAATGAGCAGTTCTTC,CASRWDRVNEQFF
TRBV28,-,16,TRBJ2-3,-,TGTGCCAGCAGTGGAGAAAGCCTCAGTAGCACAGATACGCAGTATTTT,CASSGESLSSTDTQYF
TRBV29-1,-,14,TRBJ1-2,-,TGCAGCGTTGAAGATATCGGGCAGGTGGATGGCTACACCTTC,CSVEDIGQVDGYTF
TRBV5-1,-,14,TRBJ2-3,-,TGCGCCAGCAGCTTAACGGGACGAAAAGATACGCAGTATTTT,CASSLTGRKDTQYF
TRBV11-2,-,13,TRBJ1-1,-,TGTGCCAGCAGCTTATCCGGAGGGGCTGAAGCTTTCTTT,CASSLSGGAEAFF
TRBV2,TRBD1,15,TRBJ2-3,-,TGTGCCAGCAGACCAGGACAGGGTCGGTCTGATACGCAGTATTTT,CASRPGQGRSDTQYF
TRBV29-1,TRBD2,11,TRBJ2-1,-,TGCAGCGTTGGACAGCGGGGTGAGCAGTTCTTC,CSVGQRGEQFF
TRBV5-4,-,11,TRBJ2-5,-,TGTGCCAGCAGCTTGAAGGAGACCCAGTACTTC,CASSLKETQYF
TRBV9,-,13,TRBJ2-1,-,TGTGCCAGCAGCGTATTTCTTAGGGATGAGCAGTTCTTC,CASSVFLRDEQFF
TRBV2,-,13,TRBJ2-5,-,TGTGCCAGCAGTAGAGGACAGCAAGAGACCCAGTACTTC,CASSRGQQETQYF
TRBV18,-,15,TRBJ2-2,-,TGTGCCAGCTCACCACTAGGAGGGAACACCGGGGAGCTGTTTTTT,CASSPLGGNTGELFF
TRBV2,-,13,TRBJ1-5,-,TGTGCCAGCAGGCAGGGGAGCAATCAGCCCCAGCATTTT,CASRQGSNQPQHF
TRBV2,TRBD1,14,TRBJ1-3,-,TGTGCCAGCAGGAAGACAGGGACGGGAAACACCATATATTTT,CASRKTGTGNTIYF
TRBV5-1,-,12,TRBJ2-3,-,TGCGCCAGCAGCGATAGGGGGGATACGCAGTATTTT,CASSDRGDTQYF
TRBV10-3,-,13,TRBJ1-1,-,TGTGCCATCAGTGGAAGGGTCGGCACTGAAGCTTTCTTT,CAISGRVGTEAFF
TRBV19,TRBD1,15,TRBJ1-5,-,TGTGCCAGTAGTAGGGACAGGGAACAAAATCAGCCCCAGCATTTT,CASSRDREQNQPQHF
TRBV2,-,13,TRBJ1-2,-,TGTGCCAGCAGTCAACACGAAACCTATGGCTACACCTTC,CASSQHETYGYTF
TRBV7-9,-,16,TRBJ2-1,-,TGTGCCAGCAGCTTAGGCGTTGGGAAGTCCTACAATGAGCAGTTCTTC,CASSLGVGKSYNEQFF
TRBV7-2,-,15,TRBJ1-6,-,TGTGCCAGCAGCACCCGTGGGGGTAACAATTCACCCCTCCACTTT,CASSTRGGNNSPLHF
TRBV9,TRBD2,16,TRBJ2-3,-,TGTGCCAGCAGCATAAGTTCCGGGACTACCCAAGATACGCAGTATTTT,CASSISSGTTQDTQYF
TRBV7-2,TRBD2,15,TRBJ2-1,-,TGTGCCAGCAGCCCCGGGACTAGCTGGAGTAATGAGCAGTTCTTC,CASSPGTSWSNEQFF
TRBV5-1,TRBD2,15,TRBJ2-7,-,TGCGCCAGCAGGCACACTAGCGGGGGTTCCTACGAGCAGTACTTC,CASRHTSGGSYEQYF
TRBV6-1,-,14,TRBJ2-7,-,TGTGCCAGCAGTGAAGCTCCGATAGCCTACGAGCAGTACTTC,CASSEAPIAYEQYF
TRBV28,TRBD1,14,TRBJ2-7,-,TGTGCCAGCAGCTACAGTGACAGGGCGGGCGAGCAGTACTTC,CASSYSDRAGEQYF
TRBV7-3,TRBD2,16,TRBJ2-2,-,TGTGCCAGCACTCCCCACGGCGGGAGTCTCACCGGGGAGCTGTTTTTT,CASTPHGGSLTGELFF
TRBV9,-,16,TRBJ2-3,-,TGTGCCAGCAGCGTGCGCAGCGGGACACCCACAGATACGCAGTATTTT,CASSVRSGTPTDTQYF
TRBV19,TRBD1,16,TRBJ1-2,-,TGTGCCAGTAAACCGGGACAGGGAGCAGCTAACTATGGCTACACCTTC,CASKPGQGAANYGYTF
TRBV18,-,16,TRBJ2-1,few,TGTGCCAGCTCACCCACGCGTGGATCCGCCTACAATGAGCAGTTCTTC,CASSPTRGSAYNEQFF
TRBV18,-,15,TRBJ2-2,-,TGTGCCAGCTCACCGGCGGCAGGGAACACCGGGGAGCTGTTTTTT,CASSPAAGNTGELFF
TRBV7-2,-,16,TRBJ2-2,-,TGTGCCAGCAGCTTAGTGGCCACTTGGGAAACCGGGGAGCTGTTTTTT,CASSLVATWETGELFF